The present TCR beta chain was sequenced within a study of shared clonotypes between healthy human individuals. On the study more broadly: The donor pool was made up of a couple of women and three men aged 18 to 49. General study findings and limits: Relative to memory subsets, naive subsets generally showed larger estimated richness.

The authors ran the assay at deep level. Assay used: immunoSEQ multiplex PCR; TCRdb lists only in-frame clones, some missing. The data contain about 680,000 clones, less than 85% of them seen just once; the ten biggest clones take up about 1.7%. In its sample, this clone was seen a few times. Its cognate antigen is unknown. This clonotype originated in a woman in her thirties in good health. The sequencing sample was made of memory CD4+ T cells sorted from blood. As to subset: CD45RA-negative fraction.

As DNA, the CDR3 is TGCGCCAGCAGCCCCTCCTGGCCGGAGGATGAGCAGTTCTTC. This codes for CASSPSWPEDEQFF. The rearrangement uses TRBV10-1 and TRBJ2-1; possibly TRBD2 for D (5 bases). The germline V and J ends were trimmed by 6 bases and 8 bases, with 17 bases remaining between them. Looked up from germline, CDR1 is WNHNN and CDR2 is SYGVQD (reference sequence). This CDR3 region has 14 residues.